This is a list of T cell receptor beta chains from one sample in a study of T cells after yellow fever vaccination. A single record per CDR3 protein comes from TCRdb applying MiXCR to the 5' RACE reads. The data contain a few hundred thousand distinct CDR3 sequences, approximately 3.9% of them singletons. The sample consisted of PBMCs, taken on the day of the yellow fever booster vaccination. These receptors were taken from a man aged 18 to 29 who received the YFV17D yellow fever vaccine. CDR3s include the opening cysteine and the closing phenylalanine or tryptophan. D genes are given only for firm matches. Only some rows state a clone size, as once, few, many or a class for expanded clones.

j_call d_call clone_size v_call cdr3_nt cdr3_aa
TRBJ2-1 TRBD2 - TRBV6-5 TGTGCCAGCAGTTACGGGGGACTAGCGGGGCGGAGTGAGTTCTTC CASSYGGLAGRSEFF
TRBJ2-5 - - TRBV7-2 TGTGCCAGCAGCTTATTGGGGACGACGAGGGAGACCCAGTACTTC CASSLLGTTRETQYF
TRBJ2-1 TRBD2 many TRBV27 TGTGCCAGCAGTATCATCAGCGGGGGGGCCTACAATGAGCAGTTCTTC CASSIISGGAYNEQFF
TRBJ1-2 - few TRBV5-1 TGCGCCAGCAGCTTTATTGGATCGGAAGGCTACACCTTC CASSFIGSEGYTF
TRBJ1-1 - many TRBV7-9 TGTGCCAGCAGCCTCCGGGACGAAGCTTTCTTT CASSLRDEAFF
TRBJ2-3 - - TRBV20-1 TGCAGTGCTATAGTCTTGGGTCTCCACCTTCACCCAGATACGCAGTATTTT CSAIVLGLHLHPDTQYF
TRBJ2-2 - many TRBV5-1 TGCGCCAGCAGCTTTCGCAGGGGCTCCGGGGAGCTGTTTTTT CASSFRRGSGELFF
TRBJ1-2 - few TRBV21-1 TGTGCCAGCAACATGAGAGGCTACACCTTC CASNMRGYTF
TRBJ1-2 - - TRBV12-3/TRBV12-4 TGTGCCACCCCCGGAGGGTCCCCATTGTATGGCTACACCTTC CATPGGSPLYGYTF
TRBJ2-7 TRBD2 few TRBV30 TGTGCCTGGAGTGGCGGGGGGACCTACGAGCAGTACTTC CAWSGGGTYEQYF
TRBJ2-5 - many TRBV5-5 TGTGCCAGCAGAAGGGGAGCCGGGGAGGGGGGAACCCAGTACTTC CASRRGAGEGGTQYF
TRBJ2-2 - - TRBV11-2 TGTGCCAGCAGCACCTACCGGGGATTCACCGGGGAGCTGTTTTTT CASSTYRGFTGELFF
TRBJ2-7 - - TRBV2 TGTGCCAGCAGTGTATTCGGTGCCAACGAGCAGTACTTC CASSVFGANEQYF
TRBJ2-3 - many TRBV7-8 TGTGCCAGCAGCTTAGTTGGGGGGCCACTGGGCACAGATACGCAGTATTTT CASSLVGGPLGTDTQYF
TRBJ1-1 - - TRBV23-1 TGCGCCAGCAGTCACCCGTGGAGGGGTAACACTGAAGCTTTCTTT CASSHPWRGNTEAFF
TRBJ2-1 - many TRBV4-1 TGCGCCAGCGGTGCCGTTAGGCAGTTCTTC CASGAVRQFF
TRBJ2-3 - many TRBV4-2 TGTGCCAGCAGCCAAGGGGAGCGAGATACGCAGTATTTT CASSQGERDTQYF
TRBJ1-2 TRBD1 few TRBV25-1 TGTGCCAGCAGGGGGGCGGACAGGGAAGGGAAGGGCTACACCTTC CASRGADREGKGYTF
TRBJ2-2 - few TRBV6-2/TRBV6-3 TGTGCCAGCAGAGGGGCGGGAAACACCGGGGAGCTGTTTTTT CASRGAGNTGELFF
TRBJ2-1 - few TRBV12-5 TGTGCTAGTGCCCCAGGGGAGGGCCCCTCCTACAATGAGCAGTTCTTC CASAPGEGPSYNEQFF
TRBJ2-7 TRBD1 - TRBV15 TGTGCCACCAGCACTCGGGACAGGGACTACGAGCAGTACTTC CATSTRDRDYEQYF
TRBJ2-5 - many TRBV5-6 TGTGCCAGCAGCTTGGTGGCAGCACAAGAGACCCAGTACTTC CASSLVAAQETQYF
TRBJ1-2 - few TRBV29-1 TGCAGCGCATGGACCGACAACTATGGCTACACCTTC CSAWTDNYGYTF
TRBJ2-5 - many TRBV5-1 TGCGCCAGCAGTAGCAGGGGCCTCCAAGAGACCCAGTACTTC CASSSRGLQETQYF
TRBJ2-3 - few TRBV7-2 TGTGCCAGCAGCTGGGTGGGTGGGGGCACAGATACGCAGTATTTT CASSWVGGGTDTQYF
TRBJ2-3 - few TRBV12-3/TRBV12-4 TGTGCCAGCGGTTTAGGTCTTACCACAGATACGCAGTATTTT CASGLGLTTDTQYF
TRBJ2-5 - few TRBV10-2 TGCGCCAGCAGTGAGAATCCGGGCCGGGGGACCCAGTACTTC CASSENPGRGTQYF
TRBJ2-3 - many TRBV7-9 TGTGCCAGCAGCCCCCCGCCACTCACAGATACGCAGTATTTT CASSPPPLTDTQYF
TRBJ2-7 TRBD1 - TRBV20-1 TGCAGTGCTGGGAGGGACAGGGGTTCGTACGAGCAGTACTTC CSAGRDRGSYEQYF
TRBJ1-6 TRBD1 - TRBV4-3 TGCGCCAGCAGCCAAAGGGGGCTGGGGTGGAATTCACCCCTCCACTTT CASSQRGLGWNSPLHF
TRBJ2-3 TRBD2 many TRBV14 TGTGCCAGCAGCCAAGGGGGACTAGGCCGAGGCACGCAGTATTTT CASSQGGLGRGTQYF
TRBJ1-1 - many TRBV5-1 TGCGCCAGCTACGGACAGCCGAACACTGAAGCTTTCTTT CASYGQPNTEAFF
TRBJ1-2 - many TRBV27 TGTGCCAGCAGTTTGGGCGGTAACTATGGCTACACCTTC CASSLGGNYGYTF
TRBJ1-2 - - TRBV25-1 TGTGCCAGCAGTGGGCTAAATCCGGGGTCAGATGGCTACACCTTC CASSGLNPGSDGYTF
TRBJ1-1 TRBD1 - TRBV7-6 TGTGCCAGCAGCAGGGGGTACAGGGGATATACTGAAGCTTTCTTT CASSRGYRGYTEAFF
TRBJ2-3 - - TRBV5-1 TGCGCCAGCAGCTTGCTGGTTAGCACAGATACGCAGTATTTT CASSLLVSTDTQYF
TRBJ2-6 - few TRBV7-2 TGTGCCAGCAGCTTAGGTGGCCAGCTTACCGTCCTGACTTTC CASSLGGQLTVLTF
TRBJ2-2 - many TRBV11-2 TGTGCCAGCACCCATTTGGGTCAGGGAGCCACCGGGGAGCTGTTTTTT CASTHLGQGATGELFF
TRBJ2-2 TRBD2 few TRBV24-1 TGTGCCACCAGTGGACCGGGACTAGCGGGGGGCTCGAACACCGGGGAGCTGTTTTTT CATSGPGLAGGSNTGELFF
TRBJ1-1 TRBD1 - TRBV29-1 TGCAGCGTTGCACCAGGGGGTAATGAAGCTTTCTTT CSVAPGGNEAFF
TRBJ1-3 - many TRBV7-2 TGTGCCAGCAGCTTAGATTGGGCGGCTGGAAACACCATATATTTT CASSLDWAAGNTIYF
TRBJ1-1 - - TRBV6-6 TGTGCCAGCAGTTACGGTCCTTATGGGGGGACCAACACTGAAGCTTTCTTT CASSYGPYGGTNTEAFF
TRBJ1-2 TRBD1 - TRBV12-3/TRBV12-4 TGTGCCAGCAGTTCCGGGACAGGGGTAGCGGGAGGCTACACCTTC CASSSGTGVAGGYTF
TRBJ1-1 - many TRBV6-5 TGTGCCAGCAGTTACTCCGGGCGCCGGACTGAAGCTTTCTTT CASSYSGRRTEAFF
TRBJ1-6 - - TRBV3-1 TGTGCCAGCAGCCTCAAGAATTCACCCCTCCACTTT CASSLKNSPLHF
TRBJ2-4 - - TRBV15 TGTGCCACCAGCAGAGAGGGACCCCCTAAACCAGGCAGGGATGTAGCCAAAAACATTCAGTACTTC CATSREGPPKPGRDVAKNIQYF
TRBJ2-5 - many TRBV5-5 TGTGCCAGCAGCTTGGCATGGGTGGCGGAGACCCAGTACTTC CASSLAWVAETQYF
TRBJ1-1 - few TRBV3-1 TGTGCCAGCAGCCTACGTAAATTGAACACTGAAGCTTTCTTT CASSLRKLNTEAFF
TRBJ1-1 - - TRBV29-1 TGCAGCGTTGATAAGGGGAGGTTTCCGAACACTGAAGCTTTCTTT CSVDKGRFPNTEAFF
TRBJ1-2 - few TRBV5-1 TGCGCCAGCAGCTTGGACAGGAGAGGAAGCTATGGCTACACCTTC CASSLDRRGSYGYTF
TRBJ2-1 TRBD2 many TRBV7-3 TGTGCCAGCAGCTTAACTGGGACTAGCGGGGTAAATGAGCAGTTCTTC CASSLTGTSGVNEQFF
TRBJ2-3 - few TRBV7-3 TGTGCCAGCAGCTTAACGCCCAAAGATACGCAGTATTTT CASSLTPKDTQYF
TRBJ2-7 TRBD1 - TRBV9 TGTGCCAGCAGCACGACGGGACAGGGGTTCGGCGAGCAGTACTTC CASSTTGQGFGEQYF
TRBJ1-2 - many TRBV7-9 TGTGCCAGCAGCTTAGTGCAGGGAGTTACCGGCTACACCTTC CASSLVQGVTGYTF
TRBJ2-1 - many TRBV5-6 TGTGCCAGCAGCTTGAGCCCTCATGAGCAGTTCTTC CASSLSPHEQFF
TRBJ1-2 - many TRBV5-1 TGCGCCAGCAGTAAGAAAATTCATGGCTACACCTTC CASSKKIHGYTF
TRBJ1-4 - many TRBV10-2 TGCGCCAGCAGGGGGATTAATGAAAAACTGTTTTTT CASRGINEKLFF
TRBJ2-1 - many TRBV6-2/TRBV6-3 TGTGCCAGCAGTTCCAGGGTGGGTGAGCAGTTCTTC CASSSRVGEQFF
TRBJ1-1 - - TRBV7-2 TGTGCCAGCAGCTTTGACAGATCGAACACTGAAGCTTTCTTT CASSFDRSNTEAFF
TRBJ2-5 TRBD1 many TRBV29-1 TGCAGCGTCGGGAAGAGGGACAGGTTACAAGAGACCCAGTACTTC CSVGKRDRLQETQYF